The 22 T cell receptor beta chains reported below all come from one sample, sequenced in a study of cytomegalovirus exposure and HLA in healthy donors. PCR employed 60 Vbeta and 13 Jbeta primers. Assay used: immunoSEQ multiplex PCR; TCRdb lists only in-frame clones, some missing. The data show 100,000 to 150,000 clones, around 80% seen once. Sequences were obtained from PBMCs. These receptors were taken from a female donor in good health and CMV-seronegative.

This clone was recorded only once. CDR3 nucleotides: TGTGCCAGCAGCTTACAGGGTCAAGGCGGGGAGCTGTTTTTT. Its protein product is CASSLQGQGGELFF. J is TRBJ2-2 and V is TRBV7-2; possibly TRBD1 for D (5 bases). With 2 bases removed from V and 7 bases from J, the gap between germline ends came to 11 bases. This CDR3 has 14 residues. Germline V lookup: CDR1 SGHTA, CDR2 FQGNSA.

The chain combines TRBV15 with TRBJ2-3; D is unresolved. The CDR3 is 14 residues long. Germline CDR1 LNHNV, CDR2 YYDKDF (reference sequence). Trimming removed 1 base from V and 6 bases from J, with 11 bases in between. DNA of the CDR3: TGTGCCACCAGCAGAGGTGAAGCCGGGGATACGCAGTATTTT. It codes for CATSRGEAGDTQYF.

Only one count was recorded for this clone. This rearrangement joins TRBV5-4 to TRBJ2-1, with D possibly being TRBD1 (6 bases). CDR3 length equals 13 residues. The V end lost 4 bases, the J end lost 4 bases, and 9 bases lay between the germline ends. Looked up from germline, CDR1 is SGHNT and CDR2 is YYREEE (reference sequence). The CDR3 loop reads CASSITGYNEQFF. CDR3 sequence (DNA): TGTGCCAGCAGCATTACAGGGTACAATGAGCAGTTCTTC.

V gene TRBV5-8 combines with J gene TRBJ2-5, with a tentative D call TRBD1 (5 bases). This CDR3 has 13 amino acids. Between the trimmed V and J ends, which lost 6 bases and 0 bases, there was a span of 9 bases. The germline gives CDR1 SGHTS, CDR2 YDEGEE. The CDR3 DNA sequence: TGTGCCAGCAACAGGTTGTACCAAGAGACCCAGTACTTC. Translation: CASNRLYQETQYF.

This clone was seen more than once but under ten times. The V call is TRBV4-1, the J call TRBJ2-7; D call uncertain. This CDR3 spans 13 amino acids. Germline lookup yields CDR1 MGHRA and CDR2 YSYEKL. V was pared by 1 base and J by 5 bases, with 9 bases between. The chain's CDR3 is CASSQGRFHEQYF. Here the CDR3 DNA reads TGCGCCAGCAGCCAAGGTCGGTTCCACGAGCAGTACTTC.

J is TRBJ1-2 and V is TRBV6-6; the D is unclear. Germline CDR1 and CDR2: MNHNY and SVGAGI (reference sequence). The germline V and J ends were trimmed by 6 bases and 4 bases, with 12 bases remaining between them. This CDR3 is 13 amino acids long. The CDR3 here is CASSFDNPYGYTF. In nucleotides, the CDR3 is TGTGCCAGCAGCTTCGACAACCCCTATGGCTACACCTTC.

This chain joins TRBV4-1 and TRBJ2-2, with 10 nucleotides matching TRBD2. The ends lost 4 bases at V and 5 bases at J; junction bases unmatched: 10. This CDR3 comprises 17 residues. Germline V gene data show CDR1 as MGHRA and CDR2 as YSYEKL. CDR3: CASSPSPLAGTTGELFF. The CDR3 bases are TGCGCCAGCAGCCCGTCCCCACTAGCGGGGACTACCGGGGAGCTGTTTTTT.

Note on this clone: A read error may account for a junction end that differs from germline. The DNA of the CDR3 is TGCGCCAGCAGCCACACTTATAGCGGGAGTAGGAACAGTCAGTACTTC. Translated: CASSHTYSGSRNSQYF. The chain combines TRBV4-1 with TRBJ2-4; TRBD2 matches at 9 bases. From germline, CDR1 is MGHRA and CDR2 YSYEKL. This CDR3 has 16 amino acids.

V usage is TRBV10-3 and J usage is TRBJ1-2; 10 nucleotides line up with TRBD1. The CDR3 runs 13 residues. Germline lookup yields CDR1 ENHRY and CDR2 SYGVKD. V lost 1 base and J lost 7; bases outside the gene matches: 0. The CDR3 protein is CAISEWDRGGYTF. CDR3 bases: TGTGCCATCAGTGAGTGGGACAGGGGTGGCTACACCTTC.

V gene TRBV18 combines with J gene TRBJ2-2; possibly TRBD2 for D (5 bases). Trimming removed 4 bases from V and 4 bases from J, with 13 bases in between. The CDR3 is 15 amino acids. Germline CDR1 is KGHSH and CDR2 is LQKENI. The CDR3 DNA reads TGTGCCAGCTCACAGGACTCTCGAGTCACCGGGGAGCTGTTTTTT. Protein: CASSQDSRVTGELFF.

The chain uses TRBV30 and TRBJ2-1, with TRBD2 matching 8 bases. CDR1 GTSNPN and CDR2 SVGIG come from the germline V gene (reference sequence). V dropped 4 bases and J dropped 0; count of bases not matched to a gene: 5. The CDR3 length is 15 residues. CDR3 loop: CAWTSGLSSYNEQFF. As DNA, the CDR3 is TGTGCCTGGACTAGCGGGCTTAGCTCCTACAATGAGCAGTTCTTC.

CDR3 coding DNA: TGTGCCATCAGTGAGGCTGGGACAGGGGCTAGCAATCAGCCCCAGCATTTT. This sequence encodes CAISEAGTGASNQPQHF. This rearrangement joins TRBV10-3 to TRBJ1-5, with 10 positions matching TRBD1. This CDR3 contains 17 residues. V lost 2 bases and J lost 0; bases outside the gene matches: 4. Germline values: CDR1 ENHRY, CDR2 SYGVKD.

The chain links TRBV5-1 to TRBJ1-2; 9 nucleotides match TRBD1. CDR3 length: 13 residues. CDR1 and CDR2 (germline): SGHRS, YFSETQ. Trimming cost V 7 bases and J 8 bases; bases outside gene matches: 9. The CDR3 DNA reads TGCGCCAGCGGACCGGGACAGGGTGGCGGCTACACCTTC. Residues: CASGPGQGGGYTF. Using reference TRBV5-1 and TRBJ1-2 for the parts outside the CDR3, the full variable domain is KAGVTQTPRYLIKTRGQQVTLSCSPISGHRSVSWYQQTPGQGLQFLFEYFSETQRNKGNFPGRFSGRQFSNSRSEMNVSTLELGDSALYLCASGPGQGGGYTFGSGTRLTVV.

The chain links TRBV6-1 to TRBJ1-4; TRBD1 agrees at 8 bases. The CDR3 has 13 amino acids. CDR1 is MNHNS, CDR2 SASEGT, per germline. With 11 bases clipped from V and 2 bases from J, the junction kept 4 bases outside the gene matches. In nucleotides, the CDR3 is TGTGCCGCCAGGGGGCGGACTAATGAAAAACTGTTTTTT. As protein: CAARGRTNEKLFF.

A few counts support this clone. This chain joins TRBV18 and TRBJ2-2, with 10 bases lining up with TRBD2. J was trimmed by 0 bases and V by 3 bases; bases with no gene match: 1. The CDR3 totals 16 residues. Per germline, CDR1 KGHSH and CDR2 LQKENI. The CDR3 sequence is CASSPSGRTNTGELFF. The DNA of the CDR3 is TGTGCCAGCTCACCTAGCGGGAGGACGAACACCGGGGAGCTGTTTTTT.

V and J are TRBV5-1 and TRBJ1-3; unclear D gene. V dropped 4 bases and J dropped 0 bases, with 11 bases sitting between them. The CDR3 has 15 residues. CDR1 is SGHRS, CDR2 YFSETQ, per germline. This chain's CDR3 is CASSMDFSSGNTIYF. In DNA, the CDR3 is TGCGCCAGCAGCATGGACTTTAGCTCTGGAAACACCATATATTTT.

The CDR3 loop is CASSLGRLGGNEQFF. The CDR3 coding sequence is TGTGCCAGCAGCTTAGGCCGACTAGGAGGGAATGAGCAGTTCTTC. V gene TRBV7-9 combines with J gene TRBJ2-1; D possibly corresponds to TRBD2 (6 bases). Germline CDR1 reads SEHNR; CDR2 reads FQNEAQ (reference sequence). There are 15 residues in the CDR3. Trimming shortened V by 1 base and J by 7 bases, and 14 bases separated the two germline ends.

The gene calls are TRBV29-1 and TRBJ2-7; 9 positions agree with TRBD1. The V gene end was trimmed by 7 bases and the J gene end by 3 bases; junction bases not matched to a gene: 7. The length of the CDR3 is 13 residues. Germline CDR1 is SQVTM and CDR2 is ANQGSEA. This chain's CDR3 is CSASGDRVYEQYF. In DNA form, the CDR3 reads TGCAGCGCCTCAGGGGACAGGGTCTACGAGCAGTACTTC.

This sequence joins TRBV6-5 and TRBJ2-7; 9 positions match TRBD2. The germline CDR1 and CDR2 sequences are MNHEY and SVGAGI. The CDR3 is 13 amino acids. J was trimmed by 2 bases and V by 6 bases; bases with no gene match: 2. For the CDR3, the DNA is TGTGCCAGCAGGCGGGAGGGCCCCTACGAGCAGTACTTC. It yields the protein CASRREGPYEQYF.

This clone was recorded a few times. This rearrangement joins TRBV6-1 to TRBJ1-4, with D uncertain. The CDR3 runs 17 residues. Germline V gene lookup returns CDR1 MNHNS and CDR2 SASEGT. The V and J ends lost 0 bases and 0 bases respectively, with 11 bases between them. CDR3 bases: TGTGCCAGCAGTGAAGCTCGACACTCCGCAACTAATGAAAAACTGTTTTTT. As protein: CASSEARHSATNEKLFF.

The chain recombines TRBV10-1 with TRBJ2-2; D remains ambiguous. The germline V and J ends were trimmed by 3 bases and 8 bases, with 7 bases remaining between them. Germline-derived CDR1 and CDR2 are WNHNN and SYGVQD (reference sequence). The CDR3 runs 12 residues. The CDR3 DNA is TGCGCCAGCAGTGATCCCGAGGGGGAGCTGTTTTTT. Translation gives CASSDPEGELFF.

This clone turned up a few times. V and J are TRBV28 and TRBJ2-3; D possibly corresponds to TRBD1 (6 bases). Germline assignment: CDR1 MDHEN and CDR2 SYDVKM. V was clipped by 11 bases and J by 4 bases, with 16 bases between them. This CDR3 spans 13 amino acids. Here the CDR3 reads CAARDIGPDTQYF. DNA for the CDR3: TGTGCCGCTAGGGACATAGGCCCAGATACGCAGTATTTT.